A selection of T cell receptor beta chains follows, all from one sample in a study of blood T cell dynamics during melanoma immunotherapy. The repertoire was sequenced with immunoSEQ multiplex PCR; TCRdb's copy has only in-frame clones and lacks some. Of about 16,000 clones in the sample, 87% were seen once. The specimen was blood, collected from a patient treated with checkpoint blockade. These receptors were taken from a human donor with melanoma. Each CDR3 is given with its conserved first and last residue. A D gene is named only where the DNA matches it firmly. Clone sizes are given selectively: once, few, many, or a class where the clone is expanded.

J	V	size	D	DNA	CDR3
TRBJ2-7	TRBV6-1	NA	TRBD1	TGTGCCAGCAGTGAAATGGGGACAGGCTCCTACGAGCAGTACTTC	CASSEMGTGSYEQYF
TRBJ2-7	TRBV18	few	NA	TGTGCCAGCTCACCACTTCCTTCTAGCTCCTACGAGCAGTACTTC	CASSPLPSSSYEQYF
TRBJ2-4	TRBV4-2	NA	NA	TGTGCCAGCAGCCAAGAACCTTACGGGGCCAAAAACATTCAGTACTTC	CASSQEPYGAKNIQYF
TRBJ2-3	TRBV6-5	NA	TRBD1	TGTGCCAGCAGTCCCTCAGGGGGCGAAGCAGATACGCAGTATTTT	CASSPSGGEADTQYF
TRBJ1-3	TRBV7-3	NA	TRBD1	TGTGCCAGCAGCTTAGACAGGGGAAGAGGAAACACCATATATTTT	CASSLDRGRGNTIYF
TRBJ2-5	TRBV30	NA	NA	TGTGCCTGGAGTGTACAAGGCGAGACCCAGTACTTC	CAWSVQGETQYF
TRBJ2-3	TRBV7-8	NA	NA	TGTGCCAGCAGCCCAGGGGGAGCGGGAGAATACACAGATACGCAGTATTTT	CASSPGGAGEYTDTQYF
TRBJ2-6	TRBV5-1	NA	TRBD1	TGCGCCAGCAGCCAATTCTCCGGGACAGGCACTGGGGCCAACGTCCTGACTTTC	CASSQFSGTGTGANVLTF
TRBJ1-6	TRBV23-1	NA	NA	TGCGCCAGCAGTCTCCTCTGGACCCAGGCAGATTCACCCCTCCACTTT	CASSLLWTQADSPLHF
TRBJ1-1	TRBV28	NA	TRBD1	TGTGCCAGCAGTTTAGGGTGGACAGGTGAAGCTTTCTTT	CASSLGWTGEAFF
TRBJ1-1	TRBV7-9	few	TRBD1	TGTGCCAGCAGAGGGGGCCTGGCTGAAGCTTTCTTT	CASRGGLAEAFF
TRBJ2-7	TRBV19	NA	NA	TGTGCCAGTAGTTTTGGCCCGGCGGGCGAGCAGTACTTC	CASSFGPAGEQYF
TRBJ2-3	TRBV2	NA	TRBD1	TGTGCCATCCAGGGGGGACAGGGAACAGATACGCAGTATTTT	CAIQGGQGTDTQYF
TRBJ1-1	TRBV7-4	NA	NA	TGTGCCAGCAGCTTAACCACGAACACTGAAGCTTTCTTT	CASSLTTNTEAFF
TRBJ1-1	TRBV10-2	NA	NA	TGCGCCAGCAGTGAGCCCGCCGGGGGGAACACTGAAGCTTTCTTT	CASSEPAGGNTEAFF
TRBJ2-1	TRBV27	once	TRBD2	TGTGCCAGCAGTGGCGGAAGACCGGGACTAGCCAACAATGAGCAGTTCTTC	CASSGGRPGLANNEQFF
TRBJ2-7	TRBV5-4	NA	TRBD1	TGTGCCAGCAGCCCCTTGGGACAGGGTTTTTACGAGCAGTACTTC	CASSPLGQGFYEQYF
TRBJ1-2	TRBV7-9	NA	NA	TGTGCCAGCAGCTTTAACAGGGATGGCTACACCTTC	CASSFNRDGYTF
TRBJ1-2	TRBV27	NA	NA	TGTGCCAGCAGGCCTCAGGGCGTAGCTAACTATGGCTACACCTTC	CASRPQGVANYGYTF
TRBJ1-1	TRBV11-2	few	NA	TGTGCCAGCAGCTTAACCACGAACACTGAAGCTTTCTTT	CASSLTTNTEAFF
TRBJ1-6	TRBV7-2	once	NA	TGTGCCAGCAGCTTGGTGACTAGGGTTTTTCAGCGTTCACCCCTCCACTTT	CASSLVTRVFQRSPLHF
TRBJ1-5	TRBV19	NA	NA	TGTGCCAGTAGACCAAGGGGGAACAGCAATCAGCCCCAGCATTTT	CASRPRGNSNQPQHF
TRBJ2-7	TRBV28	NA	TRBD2	TGTGCCAGCAGTCCCCATCTAGCGGGAGGCTACGAGCAGTACTTC	CASSPHLAGGYEQYF
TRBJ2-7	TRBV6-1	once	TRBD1	TGTGCCAGCAGTGGGGACAGTCTTTTCGAGCAGTACTTC	CASSGDSLFEQYF
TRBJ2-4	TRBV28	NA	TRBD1	TGTGCCAGCACTACTGGGACAGAGAACATTCAGTACTTC	CASTTGTENIQYF
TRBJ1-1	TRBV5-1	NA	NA	TGCGCCAGCAGCTTGGCCGGGAGCACTGAAGCTTTCTTT	CASSLAGSTEAFF
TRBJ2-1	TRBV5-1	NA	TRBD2	TGCGCCAGCAGCTCACGACTAGCGGGAGGGGGGAATGAGCAGTTCTTC	CASSSRLAGGGNEQFF
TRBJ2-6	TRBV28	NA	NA	TGTGCCAGCAGCGCCGGGGGACCTGGGGCCAACGTCCTGACTTTC	CASSAGGPGANVLTF
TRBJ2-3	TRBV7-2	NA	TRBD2	TGTGCCAGCAGCACCCTAGCGGGGTTTAGCACAGATACGCAGTATTTT	CASSTLAGFSTDTQYF
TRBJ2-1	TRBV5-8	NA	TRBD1	TGTGCCAGCAGCCTACCGGGACAGGGGTTGGATGAGCAGTTCTTC	CASSLPGQGLDEQFF
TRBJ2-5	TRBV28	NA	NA	TGTGCCAGCCGTGGACGACAAGAGACCCAGTACTTC	CASRGRQETQYF
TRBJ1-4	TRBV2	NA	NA	TGTGCCAGCAGTGCATGGCAAAATGAAAAACTGTTTTTT	CASSAWQNEKLFF
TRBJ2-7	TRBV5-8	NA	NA	TGTGCCAGCAGCCCCGACGTCCCAAATCCCTCCTACGAGCAGTACTTC	CASSPDVPNPSYEQYF
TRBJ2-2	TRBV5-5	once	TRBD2	TGTGCCAGCAGCTCGACTAGCGGAAACACCGGGGAGCTGTTTTTT	CASSSTSGNTGELFF
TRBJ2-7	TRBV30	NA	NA	TGTGCCTGGAAGAGGGGACCTTACGAGCAGTACTTC	CAWKRGPYEQYF
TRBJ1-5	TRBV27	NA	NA	TGTGCCAGCAGTCCCACCCCAGACAGCAATCAGCCCCAGCATTTT	CASSPTPDSNQPQHF
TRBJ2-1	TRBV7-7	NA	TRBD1	TGTGCTAGCAGCACGGGACAGGACAATGAGCAGTTCTTC	CASSTGQDNEQFF
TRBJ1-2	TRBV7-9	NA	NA	TGTGCCAGCAGCTTAGGCTCAGGTGGCGGCTACACCTTC	CASSLGSGGGYTF
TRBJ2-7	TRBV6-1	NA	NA	NA	CASSVGQGIRVDF
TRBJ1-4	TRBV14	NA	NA	TGTGCCAGCAGCCAAACAGCAGGGGTTAGGCTGTTTTTT	CASSQTAGVRLFF
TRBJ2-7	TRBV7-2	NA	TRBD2	TGTGCCAGCAGCCTCAGAGCGGGACTGGATATCGAGCAGTACTTC	CASSLRAGLDIEQYF
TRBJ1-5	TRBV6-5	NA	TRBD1	TGTGCCAGCAGCCCACAGGGGGGTCAGCCCCAGCATTTT	CASSPQGGQPQHF
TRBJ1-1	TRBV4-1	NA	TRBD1	TGCGCCAGCAGCCAAGGCCGGGACAGGAGCACTGAAGCTTTCTTT	CASSQGRDRSTEAFF
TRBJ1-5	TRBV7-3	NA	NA	TGTGCCAGCAGCCCCCGGGATGGGCCCCAGCATTTT	CASSPRDGPQHF
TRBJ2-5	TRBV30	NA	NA	TGTGCCTGGAGTTCCATGAGAGGAAAGACCCAGTACTTC	CAWSSMRGKTQYF
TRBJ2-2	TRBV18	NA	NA	TGTGCCAGCTCACCACGGGAGGGGGACACCGGGGAGCTGTTTTTT	CASSPREGDTGELFF
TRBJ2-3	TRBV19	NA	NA	TGTGCCAGTACCTCGGGGGCCGGGGAGGATACGCAGTATTTT	CASTSGAGEDTQYF
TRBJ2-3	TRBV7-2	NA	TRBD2	TGTGCCAGCAGCCTCACTAGCGGGATGACAGATACGCAGTATTTT	CASSLTSGMTDTQYF
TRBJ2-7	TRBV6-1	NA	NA	TGTGCCAGCAGTGAAATAATTGGTTCCCAGCAGTACTTC	CASSEIIGSQQYF
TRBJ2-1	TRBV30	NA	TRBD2	TGTGCCCGATCCTCCGGACTAGCGGGAAGTGAGCAGTTCTTC	CARSSGLAGSEQFF
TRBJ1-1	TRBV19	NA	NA	TGTGCCAGTAGTCTTCGAGGAGCGGGTCTTGGCACTGAAGCTTTCTTT	CASSLRGAGLGTEAFF
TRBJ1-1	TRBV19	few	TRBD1	TGTGCCAGTAGCCCGGGACAGAGAATGAACACTGAAGCTTTCTTT	CASSPGQRMNTEAFF
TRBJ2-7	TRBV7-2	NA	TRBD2	TGTGCCAGCAGCTTAGTTGGGGGATTCGGCGGGAGGGTCAACGAGCAGTACTTC	CASSLVGGFGGRVNEQYF
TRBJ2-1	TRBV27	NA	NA	TGTGCCAGCAAGCCCTGGACCGACCATTACAATGAGCAGTTCTTC	CASKPWTDHYNEQFF
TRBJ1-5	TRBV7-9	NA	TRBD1	TGTGCCAGCAGCTCTTGGACAGGGAGCAATCAGCCCCAGCATTTT	CASSSWTGSNQPQHF
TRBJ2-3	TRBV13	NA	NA	TGTGCCAGCAGCCCCCGACAAAGGGATACGCAGTATTTT	CASSPRQRDTQYF
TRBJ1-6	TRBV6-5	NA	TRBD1	TGTGCCAGCTTAAGTGGACAGGGACTTAATTCACCCCTCCACTTT	CASLSGQGLNSPLHF